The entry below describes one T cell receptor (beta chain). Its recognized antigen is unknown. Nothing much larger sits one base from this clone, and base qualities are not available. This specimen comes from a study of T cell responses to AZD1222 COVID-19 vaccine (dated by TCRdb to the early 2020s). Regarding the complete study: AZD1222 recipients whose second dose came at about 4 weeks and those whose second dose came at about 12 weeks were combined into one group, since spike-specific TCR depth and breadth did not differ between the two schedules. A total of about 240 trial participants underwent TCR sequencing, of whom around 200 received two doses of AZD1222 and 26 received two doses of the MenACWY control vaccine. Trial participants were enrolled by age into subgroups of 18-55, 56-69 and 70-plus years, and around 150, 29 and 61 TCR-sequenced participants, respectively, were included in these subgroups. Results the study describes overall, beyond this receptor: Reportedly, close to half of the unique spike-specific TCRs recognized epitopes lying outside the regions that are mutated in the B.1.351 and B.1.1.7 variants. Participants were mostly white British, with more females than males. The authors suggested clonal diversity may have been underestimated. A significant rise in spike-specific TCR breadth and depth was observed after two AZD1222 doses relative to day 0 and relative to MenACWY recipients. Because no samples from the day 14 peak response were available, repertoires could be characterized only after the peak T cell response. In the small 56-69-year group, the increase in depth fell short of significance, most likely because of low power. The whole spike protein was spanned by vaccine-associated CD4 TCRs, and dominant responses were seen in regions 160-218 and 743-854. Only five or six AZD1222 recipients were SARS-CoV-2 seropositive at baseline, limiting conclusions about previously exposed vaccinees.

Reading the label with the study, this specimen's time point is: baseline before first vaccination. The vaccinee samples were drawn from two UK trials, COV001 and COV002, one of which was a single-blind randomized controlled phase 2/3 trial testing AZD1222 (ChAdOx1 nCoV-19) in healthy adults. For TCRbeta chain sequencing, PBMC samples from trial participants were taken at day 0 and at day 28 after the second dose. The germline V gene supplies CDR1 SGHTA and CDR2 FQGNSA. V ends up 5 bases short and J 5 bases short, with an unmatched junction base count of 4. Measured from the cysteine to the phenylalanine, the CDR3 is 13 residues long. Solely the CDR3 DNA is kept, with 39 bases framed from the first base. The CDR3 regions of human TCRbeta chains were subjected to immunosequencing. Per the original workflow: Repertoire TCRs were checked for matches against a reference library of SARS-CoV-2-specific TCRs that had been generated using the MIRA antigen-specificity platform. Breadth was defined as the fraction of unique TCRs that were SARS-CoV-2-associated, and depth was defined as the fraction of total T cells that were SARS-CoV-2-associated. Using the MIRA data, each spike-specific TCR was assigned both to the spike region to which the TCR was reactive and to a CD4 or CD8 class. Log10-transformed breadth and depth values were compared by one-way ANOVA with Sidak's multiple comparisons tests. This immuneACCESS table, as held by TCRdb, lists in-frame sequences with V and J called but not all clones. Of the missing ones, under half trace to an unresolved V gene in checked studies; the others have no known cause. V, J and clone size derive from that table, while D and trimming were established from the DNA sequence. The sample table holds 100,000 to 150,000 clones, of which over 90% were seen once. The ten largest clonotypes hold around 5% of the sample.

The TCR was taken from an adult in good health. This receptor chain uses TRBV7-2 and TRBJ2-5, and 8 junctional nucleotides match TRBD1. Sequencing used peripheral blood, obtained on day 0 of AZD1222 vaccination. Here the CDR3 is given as CASSPGGGETQYF. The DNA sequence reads TGTGCCAGCAGCCCAGGGGGCGGGGAGACCCAGTACTTC.